This TCR beta chain was documented in a study of blood T cell repertoires in COVID-19. Overall study: The origin of the acute and convalescent COVID-19 samples was the United States, Italy and Spain.

Libraries were prepared by immunoSEQ multiplex PCR; TCRdb keeps only in-frame clonotypes and omits some of them. In the table there are 270,000 or so clones, roughly 85% of which are singletons. CDR1 is LGHNA and CDR2 is YSLEER in the germline V gene. CDR3 length equals 14 residues. Trimming stripped 0 bases from V and 9 bases from J, with 12 bases between. This chain joins TRBV4-3 and TRBJ2-1; D remains ambiguous. Sequenced input: peripheral blood. This receptor was taken from a woman under 30 with acute or convalescent COVID-19. The CDR3 bases are TGCGCCAGCAGCCAAGAGCTCCGAGCGATTGAGCAGTTCTTC. It is translated as CASSQELRAIEQFF.